This passage covers 28 T cell receptor beta chains from one sample sequenced in a study of OX40 agonist ivuxolimab in advanced cancers. Measured with immunoSEQ multiplex PCR; TCRdb has only the in-frame clones, and not every one. This repertoire shows tens of thousands of clones, around 80% found once; its top ten account for roughly 25%. The sample in question was CD4+ or CD8+ T cells sorted from blood, obtained in a trial of the OX40 agonist ivuxolimab. Receptors originate from an adult with an advanced solid tumor such as melanoma, head and neck, liver or kidney cancer.

This chain's CDR3 is CASSHSGTEFYEQYF. In DNA form, the CDR3 reads TGTGCCAGCAGCCACTCCGGGACAGAGTTCTACGAGCAGTACTTC. The chain combines TRBV7-9 with TRBJ2-5, with TRBD1 matching over 7 bases. The end of the DNA is better explained by TRBJ2-7, so the J call may be wrong. The CDR3 is made up of 15 amino acids. Per germline, CDR1 SEHNR and CDR2 FQNEAQ (reference sequence).

This sequence joins TRBV7-3 and TRBJ2-3, with 8 positions matching TRBD2. After removal of 2 bases from V and 0 bases from J, the junction contained 7 bases not matched to a gene. The CDR3 runs 17 residues. Germline V CDR1 and CDR2: SGHTA, FQGTGA. The CDR3 protein is CASSLFSSGPSTDTQYF. CDR3 coding DNA: TGTGCCAGCAGCTTATTTTCTAGCGGGCCTAGCACAGATACGCAGTATTTT. Variable domain in full (rest from reference TRBV7-3 and TRBJ2-3): GAGVSQTPSNKVTEKGKYVELRCDPISGHTALYWYRQSLGQGPEFLIYFQGTGAADDSGLPNDRFFAVRPEGSVSTLKIQRTERGDSAVYLCASSLFSSGPSTDTQYFGPGTRLTVL.

J is TRBJ2-1 and V is TRBV9; 9 nucleotides match TRBD1. The CDR3 runs 14 residues. Losses at the gene ends were 0 bases for V and 6 bases for J; bases not matched to a gene: 1. Germline CDR1 reads SGDLS; CDR2 reads YYNGEE. The CDR3 nucleotides are TGTGCCAGCAGCGTAGAGACAGGGGGCAATGAGCAGTTCTTC. This codes for CASSVETGGNEQFF.

This chain links TRBV13 with TRBJ1-4; D not resolved. The CDR3 extends over 14 amino acids. Per the germline V gene, CDR1 is PRHDT and CDR2 is FYEKMQ (reference sequence). Trimming left V 0 bases short and J 8 bases short, with 10 bases between. CDR3 loop: CASSLGLGVEKLFF. The DNA for the CDR3 is TGTGCCAGCAGCTTAGGTTTGGGAGTCGAAAAACTGTTTTTT.

The genes are TRBV19 and TRBJ2-5, with TRBD1 identical over 8 bases. The CDR3 runs 13 residues. With V trimmed by 3 bases and J by 5 bases, 2 bases remained unmatched. Germline values: CDR1 LNHDA, CDR2 SQIVND (reference sequence). The CDR3 bases are TGTGCCAGTAGTATTGGACAGGGCGAGACCCAGTACTTC. Encoded protein: CASSIGQGETQYF.

This clone has only a few counts. The chain employs TRBV19 and TRBJ1-1; D is unresolved. CDR3 size: 13 residues. The V and J ends lost 6 bases and 0 bases respectively, with 8 bases between them. CDR1 is LNHDA and CDR2 is SQIVND in the germline V gene (reference sequence). CDR3 DNA: TGTGCCAGTAGGGAATTTATGAACACTGAAGCTTTCTTT. This sequence encodes CASREFMNTEAFF.

The chain uses TRBV11-2 and TRBJ2-3; weak D call: TRBD2 (6 bases). The CDR3 runs to 16 residues. V was cut by 4 bases and J by 2 bases, with 16 bases left in between. Germline assignment: CDR1 SGHAT and CDR2 FQNNGV. Here the CDR3 reads CASSSYAGYTTDTQYF. The CDR3 DNA reads TGTGCCAGCAGCTCCTACGCGGGGTACACCACAGATACGCAGTATTTT. Filled out from reference TRBV11-2 and TRBJ2-3, the complete variable domain reads EAGVAQSPRYKIIEKRQSVAFWCNPISGHATLYWYQQILGQGPKLLIQFQNNGVVDDSQLPKDRFSAERLKGVDSTLKIQPAKLEDSAVYLCASSSYAGYTTDTQYFGPGTRLTVL.

In its sample, this clone was seen once. This sequence joins TRBV7-3 and TRBJ2-6, with 9 bases matching TRBD1. The V and J ends lost 3 bases and 2 bases, in that order; junction bases with no gene match: 8. The CDR3 runs to 18 residues. CDR1 and CDR2 from the germline V gene are SGHTA and FQGTGA. The chain's CDR3 is CASSFGQGYSPGANVLTF. DNA for the CDR3: TGTGCCAGCAGCTTTGGACAGGGGTATTCCCCTGGGGCCAACGTCCTGACTTTC.

V usage is TRBV6-1 and J usage is TRBJ2-7; the match to TRBD1 covers 11 bases. Germline-derived CDR1 and CDR2 are MNHNS and SASEGT. The CDR3 runs 17 residues. J was trimmed by 3 bases and V by 2 bases; bases with no gene match: 9. The CDR3 here is CASSESIRDRGFYEQYF. The CDR3 region has the DNA TGTGCCAGCAGTGAATCCATCCGGGACAGGGGGTTCTACGAGCAGTACTTC.

In its sample, this clone ranks as medium-sized (0.01 to 0.1%). This same CDR3 is encoded by further DNA sequences in the sample. The chain employs TRBV7-6 and TRBJ2-2; tentatively, D is TRBD2 (6 bases). The CDR3 is 12 residues long. The germline gives CDR1 SGHVS, CDR2 FNYEAQ. Between the trimmed V and J ends, which lost 3 bases and 7 bases, there was a span of 6 bases. CDR3 region: CASSFGGGELFF. In DNA, the CDR3 is TGTGCCAGCAGCTTCGGGGGCGGGGAGCTGTTTTTT.

This chain links TRBV5-4 with TRBJ2-7; 13 positions agree with TRBD2. CDR1 is SGHNT and CDR2 is YYREEE in the germline V gene (reference sequence). CDR3 length: 16 residues. V shed 4 bases, J shed 5 bases, and the junction held 9 bases outside the gene matches. The CDR3 region has the DNA TGTGCCAGCAGCACACTAGCGGGAGGGCCTCGCAACGAGCAGTACTTC. It encodes CASSTLAGGPRNEQYF. Based on the CDR3 plus reference TRBV5-4 and TRBJ2-7, the full variable domain is ETGVTQSPTHLIKTRGQQVTLRCSSQSGHNTVSWYQQALGQGPQFIFQYYREEENGRGNFPPRFSGLQFPNYSSELNVNALELDDSALYLCASSTLAGGPRNEQYFGPGTRLTVT.

The V and J genes are TRBV30 and TRBJ1-2; the D gene is possibly TRBD1 (5 bases). The germline V and J ends were trimmed by 7 bases and 4 bases, with 13 bases remaining between them. The CDR3 is 12 residues long. Germline V gives CDR1 GTSNPN, CDR2 SVGIG (reference sequence). The CDR3 spells CASPRGAYGYTF. The CDR3 DNA follows: TGTGCCTCGCCTCGGGGCGCCTATGGCTACACCTTC.

This chain links TRBV13 with TRBJ2-7; no reliable D call. V was cut by 4 bases and J by 4 bases, with 11 bases left in between. The CDR3 has 13 residues. Germline assignment: CDR1 PRHDT and CDR2 FYEKMQ (reference sequence). CDR3: CASSSRLSYEQYF. CDR3 nucleotides: TGTGCCAGCAGCTCCCGATTAAGTTACGAGCAGTACTTC.

This clone was counted only a few times. J is TRBJ1-5 and V is TRBV6-5; 9 bases map to TRBD1. The CDR3 runs to 13 residues. Trimming cost V 6 bases and J 7 bases; bases outside gene matches: 4. Germline CDR1 reads MNHEY; CDR2 reads SVGAGI. CDR3 loop: CASRGTGLQPQHF. Here the CDR3 DNA reads TGTGCCAGCAGAGGGACAGGGTTACAGCCCCAGCATTTT.

This chain links TRBV6-4 with TRBJ2-3; no reliable D call. The ends were cut back, 0 bases at V and 0 bases at J, with 10 bases in the middle. Germline assignment: CDR1 MRHNA and CDR2 SNTAGT. CDR3 length: 16 amino acids. The CDR3 nucleotides are TGTGCCAGCAGTGACTCTCTGCAGGCAAGCACAGATACGCAGTATTTT. As protein: CASSDSLQASTDTQYF.

This clone is a singleton in its sample. This chain links TRBV7-9 with TRBJ2-5; 9 positions match TRBD1. CDR1 and CDR2 (germline): SEHNR, FQNEAQ (reference sequence). The CDR3 length is 15 residues. V shed 5 bases and J 5 bases; nucleotides not matched to a gene: 9. The CDR3 reads CASSPRQGERETQYF. CDR3 DNA: TGTGCCAGCAGCCCCCGACAGGGGGAGAGGGAGACCCAGTACTTC.

The V and J genes are TRBV7-2 and TRBJ2-3, with D unresolved. Germline lookup yields CDR1 SGHTA and CDR2 FQGNSA. This CDR3 is 12 amino acids long. Trimming shortened V by 1 base and J by 5 bases, and 4 bases separated the two germline ends. CDR3 sequence: CASSLDLDTQYF. DNA of the CDR3: TGTGCCAGCAGCTTAGATTTAGATACGCAGTATTTT.

V and J are TRBV28 and TRBJ2-5; 11 bases align to TRBD1. Per germline, CDR1 MDHEN and CDR2 SYDVKM. The CDR3 is made up of 14 amino acids. V dropped 6 bases and J dropped 5; count of bases not matched to a gene: 5. The chain's CDR3 is CASRWTGGLETQYF. Written as DNA, the CDR3 is TGTGCCAGCAGATGGACAGGGGGCTTGGAGACCCAGTACTTC.

J is TRBJ1-3 and V is TRBV6-5; D is unclear. V lost 2 bases and J 0 bases, leaving 11 bases between the germline ends. CDR3 length: 16 amino acids. The germline CDR1 and CDR2 sequences are MNHEY and SVGAGI. The CDR3 is CASSYAEGISGNTIYF. As DNA, the CDR3 is TGTGCCAGCAGTTACGCGGAAGGGATCTCTGGAAACACCATATATTTT.

This clone has just a few counts. The gene calls are TRBV4-3 and TRBJ2-1; possibly TRBD2 for D (5 bases). Germline CDR1 is LGHNA and CDR2 is YSLEER. CDR3 length: 16 residues. V lost 0 bases and J 3 bases, leaving 12 bases between the germline ends. The CDR3 DNA sequence: TGCGCCAGCAGCCAAGACCCCGGGGTTGGCTACAATGAGCAGTTCTTC. Protein: CASSQDPGVGYNEQFF.

The V call is TRBV27, the J call TRBJ2-1; TRBD2 might be the D (5 bases). Germline V gene lookup returns CDR1 MNHEY and CDR2 SMNVEV (reference sequence). V lost 7 bases, J lost 7 bases, and 14 bases lay in between. This CDR3 contains 13 residues. For the CDR3, the DNA is TGTGCCAGCACGTTAAGGACGGGGAATGAGCAGTTCTTC. This translates into CASTLRTGNEQFF.

V is TRBV29-1 and J is TRBJ2-5; the D gene is possibly TRBD2 (5 bases). Germline CDR1 SQVTM, CDR2 ANQGSEA. V was cut by 3 bases and J by 5 bases, with 13 bases left in between. The CDR3 consists of 13 residues. The DNA of the CDR3 is TGCAGCGTTGAGTCCAGCGGACCGGAGACCCAGTACTTC. Encoded protein: CSVESSGPETQYF.

The V gene is TRBV29-1, the J gene TRBJ2-2, with D possibly TRBD1 on 7 matching bases. CDR3 size: 15 residues. V gave up 5 bases and J gave up 0 bases, with 13 bases separating them. Germline-derived CDR1 and CDR2 are SQVTM and ANQGSEA. The CDR3 region is CSVLAGQTNTGELFF. For the CDR3, the DNA is TGCAGCGTTTTGGCGGGACAGACGAACACCGGGGAGCTGTTTTTT.

The genes are TRBV14 and TRBJ2-7; 9 nucleotides match TRBD1. Losses at the gene ends were 3 bases for V and 0 bases for J; bases not matched to a gene: 9. This CDR3 comprises 17 residues. In germline, CDR1 is SGHDN, CDR2 FVKESK. The CDR3 here is CASSQAPPGQGSYEQYF. CDR3 nucleotide sequence: TGTGCCAGCAGCCAGGCCCCCCCGGGACAGGGCTCCTACGAGCAGTACTTC.

CDR3 residues: CASSLGRPPGEQYF. CDR3 coding DNA: TGTGCCAGCAGCTTGGGGCGGCCGCCTGGCGAGCAGTACTTC. The gene calls are TRBV5-4 and TRBJ2-7; unclear D gene. In germline, CDR1 is SGHNT, CDR2 YYREEE (reference sequence). Trimming pared 0 bases from V and 6 bases from J, leaving 13 bases between. The CDR3 has 14 residues.

This clone was seen only once. The chain combines TRBV9 with TRBJ2-7, with 7 positions matching TRBD1. Germline CDR1 SGDLS, CDR2 YYNGEE. The CDR3 is 17 amino acids. V was pared by 0 bases and J by 2 bases, with 11 bases of the junction left unmatched. Here the CDR3 reads CASSVESGGILTYEQYF. The CDR3 region has the DNA TGTGCCAGCAGCGTAGAATCAGGGGGTATCCTGACCTACGAGCAGTACTTC.

The rearrangement links TRBV27 to TRBJ2-1, with D unclear. CDR3 size: 13 residues. Germline CDR1 MNHEY, CDR2 SMNVEV (reference sequence). The germline V and J ends were trimmed by 2 bases and 10 bases, with 12 bases remaining between them. DNA of the CDR3: TGTGCCAGCAGTTTACCGGGTCCTAAAGAGCAGTTCTTC. The encoded protein is CASSLPGPKEQFF.

This clone was seen only a few times. The chain joins TRBV5-1 to TRBJ1-3, with D maybe TRBD1 (5 bases). CDR1 is SGHRS, CDR2 YFSETQ, per germline. The CDR3 runs to 14 residues. V lost 0 bases to trimming and J lost 4 bases, with 8 bases between them. In DNA, the CDR3 is TGCGCCAGCAGCTTGGGGGACTCGGGAAACACCATATATTTT. As protein: CASSLGDSGNTIYF.